A single sample is the source of the 25 T cell receptor beta chains below, sequenced in a study of vaccination effects on CD4 cells after COVID-19. The assay was immunoSEQ multiplex PCR, and TCRdb's table has in-frame clones only and misses some. This sample has about 73,000 clones, with about 70% found just once. These receptors are not linked to any known antigen. Expansion of antigen-specific CD4+ T cells with viral peptide pools was carried out by the ViraFEST assay before sequencing. The authors isolated CD4+ T cells after around nine days of culture. Nucleocapsid antibodies stayed negative before and after vaccination, showing no earlier SARS-CoV-2 infection. The starting material was CD4+ T cells from PBMCs cultured with HCoV-NL63 spike peptides, obtained before COVID-19 vaccination. The receptors originated from a human donor who received a COVID-19 vaccine.

This chain uses TRBV6-6 with TRBJ2-7; tentative D call: TRBD2 (6 bases). From germline, CDR1 is MNHNY and CDR2 SVGAGI (reference sequence). The V end lost 2 bases, the J end lost 7 bases, and 6 bases lay between the germline ends. This CDR3 contains 11 residues. This chain's CDR3 is CASSYGGEQYV. The CDR3 DNA sequence: TGTGCCAGCAGTTACGGGGGGGAGCAGTACGTC.

This chain connects TRBV7-2 to TRBJ2-6; D is perhaps TRBD2 (5 bases). Trimming took 3 bases from V and 0 from J, leaving 9 bases between them. The germline V gene encodes CDR1 SGHTA and CDR2 FQGNSA. The CDR3 spans 16 residues. The CDR3, as DNA: TGTGCCAGCAGCTTTGGGAGTTTCTCTGGGGCCAACGTCCTGACTTTC. Translation gives CASSFGSFSGANVLTF.

This clone was detected only a few times. The V gene is TRBV2, the J gene TRBJ2-3; D possibly corresponds to TRBD2 (5 bases). This CDR3 contains 12 residues. V was shortened by 11 bases and J by 0 bases, with 9 bases between the two germline ends. Germline values: CDR1 SNHLY, CDR2 FYNNEI. CDR3 amino acids: CAGRTSTDTQYF. For the CDR3, the DNA is TGTGCCGGCCGGACTAGCACAGATACGCAGTATTTT.

J is TRBJ1-3 and V is TRBV6-2 or TRBV6-3, with D possibly being TRBD1 (5 bases). This CDR3 contains 21 residues. Germline V gene sequence: CDR1 MNHEY, CDR2 SVGEGT. V was shortened by 5 bases and J by 0 bases, with 29 bases between the two germline ends. The CDR3 is CASSTRRSTVHDAHSGNTIYF. For the CDR3, the DNA is TGTGCCAGCAGTACACGGAGATCGACAGTCCATGACGCTCACTCTGGAAACACCATATATTTT.

The chain links TRBV24-1 to TRBJ1-1, with 7 bases fitting TRBD1. Trimming took 5 bases from V and 5 from J; bases not matched to a gene: 10. Germline values: CDR1 KGHDR, CDR2 SFDVKD. The CDR3 length is 15 residues. CDR3 residues: CATSAETGTKTEAFF. In nucleotides, the CDR3 is TGTGCCACCAGTGCCGAGACAGGGACGAAGACTGAAGCTTTCTTT.

This clone has a handful of counts. The gene calls are TRBV2 and TRBJ1-5, with 7 nucleotides matching TRBD1. The CDR3 loop spans 14 amino acids. Per the germline V gene, CDR1 is SNHLY and CDR2 is FYNNEI. V lost 6 bases and J lost 0; bases outside the gene matches: 2. The CDR3: CASRGQLSNQPQHF. The CDR3 coding sequence is TGTGCCAGCAGGGGACAGCTTAGCAATCAGCCCCAGCATTTT.

The genes are TRBV19 and TRBJ2-1; 10 positions match TRBD1. The V gene's germline CDR1 is LNHDA and CDR2 SQIVND (reference sequence). V lost 1 base, J lost 5 bases, and 5 bases stayed unmatched. CDR3 length: 16 amino acids. The CDR3 protein is CASSIVGTGAHNEQFF. The CDR3 DNA reads TGTGCCAGTAGTATAGTGGGGACAGGGGCCCACAATGAGCAGTTCTTC.

This chain uses TRBV5-1 with TRBJ1-2; D gene unclear. This CDR3 is 15 amino acids long. The V and J ends lost 0 bases and 2 bases respectively, with 11 bases between them. Germline V gene sequence: CDR1 SGHRS, CDR2 YFSETQ. The CDR3 bases are TGCGCCAGCAGCTTGGAACAGCGAGGGAACTATGGCTACACCTTC. As protein: CASSLEQRGNYGYTF.

This chain uses TRBV6-2 or TRBV6-3 with TRBJ2-1; D is uncertain. This CDR3 spans 14 amino acids. CDR1 is MNHEY, CDR2 SVGEGT, per germline. V dropped 5 bases and J dropped 7 bases, with 15 bases sitting between them. The CDR3 spells CASSKNYPGNEQFF. Here the CDR3 DNA reads TGTGCCAGCAGTAAAAACTATCCCGGGAATGAGCAGTTCTTC.

The V gene is TRBV2, the J gene TRBJ1-6; 8 nucleotides line up with TRBD1. The V segment lost 9 bases and the J segment 7 bases; nucleotides outside the gene matches: 5. Germline V gives CDR1 SNHLY, CDR2 FYNNEI. CDR3 length: 13 residues. CDR3 residues: CARGTGTNSPLHF. As DNA, the CDR3 is TGTGCCAGGGGGACAGGAACGAATTCACCCCTCCACTTT.

The chain is built from TRBV5-1 and TRBJ1-3; tentative D call: TRBD1 (5 bases). The CDR3 has 15 amino acids. Germline lookup yields CDR1 SGHRS and CDR2 YFSETQ. The V end was cut by 0 bases, the J end by 3 bases, with 10 bases between. CDR3: CASSLVPGRGNTIYF. CDR3 coding DNA: TGCGCCAGCAGCTTGGTTCCGGGGCGTGGAAACACCATATATTTT.

The rearrangement uses TRBV5-6 and TRBJ1-1, with TRBD1 identical over 7 bases. The length of the CDR3 is 15 residues. From germline, CDR1 is SGHDT and CDR2 YYEEEE. V dropped 4 bases and J dropped 4; count of bases not matched to a gene: 10. The CDR3 loop is CASSLSQGGFTEAFF. DNA of the CDR3: TGTGCCAGCAGCCTCTCGCAGGGGGGGTTCACTGAAGCTTTCTTT.

This clone was seen only a few times. The chain links TRBV6-5 to TRBJ1-2; the match to TRBD1 covers 9 bases. The germline CDR1 and CDR2 sequences are MNHEY and SVGAGI. CDR3 size: 12 residues. Trimming removed 8 bases from V and 5 bases from J; junction bases left unmatched: 3. Here the CDR3 DNA reads TGTGCCAGCGCGACAGGGGGTTATGGCTACACCTTC. As protein: CASATGGYGYTF.

This clone was observed a few times. V and J are TRBV9 and TRBJ1-1; perhaps TRBD1 as D (5 bases). Germline assignment: CDR1 SGDLS and CDR2 YYNGEE. The germline V and J ends were trimmed by 4 bases and 1 base, with 14 bases remaining between them. The CDR3 spans 15 residues. The CDR3 coding sequence is TGTGCCAGCAGCAGAGGACAAGCGAGGAACACTGAAGCTTTCTTT. Translated, it gives CASSRGQARNTEAFF.

CDR3 sequence: CSAIRGQVLTDTQYF. CDR3 bases: TGCAGCGCCATCAGGGGGCAAGTATTAACAGATACGCAGTATTTT. V usage is TRBV29-1 and J usage is TRBJ2-3; 8 bases agree with TRBD1. V trimming: 7 bases; J trimming: 3 bases; junction bases outside the gene matches: 12. Per germline, CDR1 SQVTM and CDR2 ANQGSEA. The CDR3 sequence is 15 residues long.

The rearrangement joins TRBV19 to TRBJ1-2; 8 nucleotides line up with TRBD1. Germline values: CDR1 LNHDA, CDR2 SQIVND (reference sequence). The V gene end was trimmed by 6 bases and the J gene end by 0 bases; junction bases not matched to a gene: 3. The CDR3 spans 14 residues. The CDR3 loop reads CASRMDRANYGYTF. The CDR3 region has the DNA TGTGCCAGTAGAATGGACAGGGCTAACTATGGCTACACCTTC.

V gene TRBV3-1 (or the pseudogene TRBV3-2) combines with J gene TRBJ2-5; 9 bases agree with TRBD1. The germline CDR1 and CDR2 sequences are LGHDT and YNNKEL (reference sequence). J lost 3 bases, V lost 3 bases, and 8 bases had no gene match. CDR3 length: 16 amino acids. This chain's CDR3 is CASSQEWDRVKETQYF. The CDR3 DNA sequence: TGTGCCAGCAGCCAGGAATGGGACAGGGTAAAAGAGACCCAGTACTTC.

The V and J genes are TRBV25-1 and TRBJ1-1, with TRBD1 matching over 10 bases. The length of the CDR3 is 14 residues. Trimming cost V 5 bases and J 5 bases; bases outside gene matches: 5. Germline CDR1 MGHDK, CDR2 SYGVNS. CDR3: CASSRMGQGTEAFF. The CDR3 region has the DNA TGTGCCAGCAGTAGAATGGGACAGGGGACTGAAGCTTTCTTT.

This clone was detected only once. The chain is built from TRBV10-3 and TRBJ1-2, with 9 positions matching TRBD1. The V and J ends lost 7 bases and 7 bases, in that order; junction bases with no gene match: 10. The CDR3 loop spans 14 amino acids. Germline CDR1 ENHRY, CDR2 SYGVKD. The CDR3 nucleotides read TGTGCCATCAAGCCGGGACAGGGTGAGAGTGGCTACACCTTC. It is translated as CAIKPGQGESGYTF.

The chain uses TRBV19 and TRBJ2-3; weak D call: TRBD1 (6 bases). V was shortened by 7 bases and J by 0 bases, with 14 bases between the two germline ends. Germline CDR1 is LNHDA and CDR2 is SQIVND (reference sequence). The CDR3 is 15 residues long. CDR3 protein: CASTRGIASTDTQYF. The CDR3 DNA reads TGTGCCAGTACCAGGGGCATTGCTAGCACAGATACGCAGTATTTT.

This rearrangement joins TRBV5-5 to TRBJ1-2; a possible D gene is TRBD1 (6 bases). Germline V gene lookup returns CDR1 SGHKS and CDR2 YYEKEE (reference sequence). Trimming stripped 4 bases from V and 3 bases from J, with 10 bases between. The CDR3 is made up of 13 amino acids. CDR3 protein: CASSEGGDYGYTF. The CDR3 DNA sequence: TGTGCCAGCAGCGAGGGGGGGGACTATGGCTACACCTTC.

The chain carries TRBV5-1 and TRBJ1-5; TRBD1 matches at 7 bases. CDR3 size: 15 residues. Looked up from germline, CDR1 is SGHRS and CDR2 is YFSETQ. The V and J ends lost 2 bases and 2 bases, in that order; junction bases with no gene match: 4. The DNA of the CDR3 is TGCGCCAGCAGCTTTACAGGGGCGGGCAATCAGCCCCAGCATTTT. It encodes CASSFTGAGNQPQHF.

The rearrangement uses TRBV5-1 and TRBJ2-5, with TRBD1 identical over 8 bases. Germline V gene lookup returns CDR1 SGHRS and CDR2 YFSETQ. This CDR3 contains 13 residues. Trimming took 8 bases from V and 4 from J; bases not matched to a gene: 7. CDR3 region: CASWQGAGETQYF. The CDR3 DNA reads as TGCGCCAGTTGGCAGGGGGCCGGAGAGACCCAGTACTTC.

The J gene is TRBJ2-6, the V gene TRBV27; D is uncertain. Trimming pared 4 bases from V and 8 bases from J, leaving 18 bases between. This CDR3 is 16 amino acids long. Looked up from germline, CDR1 is MNHEY and CDR2 is SMNVEV (reference sequence). The CDR3 sequence is CASSYYSLTLTNVLTF. CDR3 in DNA: TGTGCCAGCAGTTACTACAGCCTTACCTTGACCAACGTCCTGACTTTC.

This clone was found once. The chain has TRBV6-5 and TRBJ1-3; D gene unclear. Germline-derived CDR1 and CDR2 are MNHEY and SVGAGI. The CDR3 spans 15 residues. V was trimmed by 5 bases and J by 0 bases, leaving 11 bases between them. The CDR3 loop reads CASSRGTASGNTIYF. The CDR3 bases are TGTGCCAGCAGTCGCGGCACGGCCTCTGGAAACACCATATATTTT.